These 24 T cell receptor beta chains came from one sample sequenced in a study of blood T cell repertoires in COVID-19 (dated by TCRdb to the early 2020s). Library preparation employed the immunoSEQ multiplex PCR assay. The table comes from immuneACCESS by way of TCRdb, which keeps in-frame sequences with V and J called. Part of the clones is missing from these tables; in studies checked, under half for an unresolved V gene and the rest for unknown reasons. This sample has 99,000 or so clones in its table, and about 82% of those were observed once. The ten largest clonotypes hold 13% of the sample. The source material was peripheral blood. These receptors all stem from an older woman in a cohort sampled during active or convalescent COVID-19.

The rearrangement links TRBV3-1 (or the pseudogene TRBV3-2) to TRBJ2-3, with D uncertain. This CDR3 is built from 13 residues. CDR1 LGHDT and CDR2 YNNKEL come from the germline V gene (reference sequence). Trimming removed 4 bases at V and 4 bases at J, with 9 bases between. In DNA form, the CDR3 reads TGTGCCAGCAGCCGGTACTACTCAGATACGCAGTATTTT. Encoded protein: CASSRYYSDTQYF.

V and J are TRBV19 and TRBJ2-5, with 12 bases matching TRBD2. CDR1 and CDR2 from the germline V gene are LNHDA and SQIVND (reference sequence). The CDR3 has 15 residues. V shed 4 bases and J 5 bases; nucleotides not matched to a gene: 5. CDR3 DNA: TGTGCCAGTAGTACCAGACTAGCGGGAGTGGAGACCCAGTACTTC. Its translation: CASSTRLAGVETQYF.

CDR3 coding DNA: TGTGCCAGTAGTATCAGTTCCCCCCAAACCGGGGAGCTGTTTTTT. Translation: CASSISSPQTGELFF. The chain is built from TRBV19 and TRBJ2-2; the D is unclear. From germline, CDR1 is LNHDA and CDR2 SQIVND (reference sequence). V shed 3 bases and J shed 5 bases, with 13 bases lying between them. The CDR3 runs 15 residues.

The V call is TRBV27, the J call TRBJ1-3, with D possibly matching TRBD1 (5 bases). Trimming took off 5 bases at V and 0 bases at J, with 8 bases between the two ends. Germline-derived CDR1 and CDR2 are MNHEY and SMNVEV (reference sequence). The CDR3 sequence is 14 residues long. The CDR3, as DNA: TGTGCCAGCAGTAGGGGTCCCTCTGGAAACACCATATATTTT. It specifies CASSRGPSGNTIYF.

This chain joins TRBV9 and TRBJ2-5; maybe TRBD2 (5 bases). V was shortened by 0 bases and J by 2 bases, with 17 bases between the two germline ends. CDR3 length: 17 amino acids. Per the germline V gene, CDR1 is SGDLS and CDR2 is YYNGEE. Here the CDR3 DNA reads TGTGCCAGCAGCGTAGCTGTCGCGGCGGGCCCGCAAGAGACCCAGTACTTC. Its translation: CASSVAVAAGPQETQYF.

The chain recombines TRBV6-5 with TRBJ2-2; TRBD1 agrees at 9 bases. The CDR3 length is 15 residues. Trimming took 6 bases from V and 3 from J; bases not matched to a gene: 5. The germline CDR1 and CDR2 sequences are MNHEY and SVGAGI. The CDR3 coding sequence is TGTGCCAGCAGGGACAGGGGCTGGGACACCGGGGAGCTGTTTTTT. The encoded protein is CASRDRGWDTGELFF.

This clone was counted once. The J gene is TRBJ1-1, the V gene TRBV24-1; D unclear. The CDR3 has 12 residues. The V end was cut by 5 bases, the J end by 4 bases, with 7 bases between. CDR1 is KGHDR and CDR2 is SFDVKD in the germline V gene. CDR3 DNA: TGTGCCACCAGTGCTCCGGGCACTGAAGCTTTCTTT. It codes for CATSAPGTEAFF.

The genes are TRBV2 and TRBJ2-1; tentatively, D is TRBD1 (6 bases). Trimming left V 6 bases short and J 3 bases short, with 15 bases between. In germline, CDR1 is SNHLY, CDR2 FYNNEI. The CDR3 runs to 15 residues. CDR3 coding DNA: TGTGCCAGCAGGTTACAGGGATTGGGCTACAATGAGCAGTTCTTC. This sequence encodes CASRLQGLGYNEQFF.

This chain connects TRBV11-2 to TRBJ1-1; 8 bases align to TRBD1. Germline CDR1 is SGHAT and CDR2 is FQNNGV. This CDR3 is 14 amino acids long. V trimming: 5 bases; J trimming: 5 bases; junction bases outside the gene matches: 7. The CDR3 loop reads CASSPGQGRTEAFF. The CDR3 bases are TGTGCCAGCAGCCCTGGACAGGGAAGGACTGAAGCTTTCTTT.

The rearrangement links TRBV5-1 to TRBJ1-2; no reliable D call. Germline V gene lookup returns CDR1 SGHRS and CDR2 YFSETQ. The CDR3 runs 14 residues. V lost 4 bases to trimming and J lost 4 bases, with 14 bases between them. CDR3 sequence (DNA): TGCGCCAGCAGCCCGGCGGGAATCGGCTATGGCTACACCTTC. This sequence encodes CASSPAGIGYGYTF.

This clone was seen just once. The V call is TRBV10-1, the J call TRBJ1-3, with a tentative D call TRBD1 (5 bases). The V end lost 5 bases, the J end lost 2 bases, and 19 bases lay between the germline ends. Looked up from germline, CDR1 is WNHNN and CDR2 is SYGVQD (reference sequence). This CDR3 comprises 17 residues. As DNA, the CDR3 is TGCGCCAGCAGTACCGATGGAGGGAGGGGAACTGGAAACACCATATATTTT. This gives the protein CASSTDGGRGTGNTIYF.

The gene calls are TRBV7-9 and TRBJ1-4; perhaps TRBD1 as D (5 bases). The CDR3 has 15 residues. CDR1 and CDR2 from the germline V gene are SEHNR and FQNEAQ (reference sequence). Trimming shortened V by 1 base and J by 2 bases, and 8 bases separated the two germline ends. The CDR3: CASSLGGGTNEKLFF. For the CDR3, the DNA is TGTGCCAGCAGCTTAGGCGGGGGGACTAATGAAAAACTGTTTTTT. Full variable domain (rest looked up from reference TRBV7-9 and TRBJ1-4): DTGVSQNPRHKITKRGQNVTFRCDPISEHNRLYWYRQTLGQGPEFLTYFQNEAQLEKSRLLSDRFSAERPKGSFSTLEIQRTEQGDSAMYLCASSLGGGTNEKLFFGSGTQLSVL.

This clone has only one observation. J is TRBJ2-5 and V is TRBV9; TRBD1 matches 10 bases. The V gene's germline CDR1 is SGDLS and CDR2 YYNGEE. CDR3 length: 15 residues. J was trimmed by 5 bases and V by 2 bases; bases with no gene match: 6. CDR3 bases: TGTGCCAGCAGCGTGGGACAGGGGAGTTGGGAGACCCAGTACTTC. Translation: CASSVGQGSWETQYF. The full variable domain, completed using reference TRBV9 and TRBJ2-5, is DSGVTQTPKHLITATGQRVTLRCSPRSGDLSVYWYQQSLDQGLQFLIQYYNGEERAKGNILERFSAQQFPDLHSELNLSSLELGDSALYFCASSVGQGSWETQYFGPGTRLLVL.

This chain's CDR3 is CASSAGTGTEAFF. The CDR3 coding sequence is TGTGCCAGCAGCGCCGGGACAGGGACTGAAGCTTTCTTT. J is TRBJ1-1 and V is TRBV9; 9 nucleotides match TRBD1. Germline V lookup: CDR1 SGDLS, CDR2 YYNGEE. The V and J ends lost 3 bases and 5 bases, in that order; junction bases with no gene match: 2. CDR3 length: 13 amino acids.

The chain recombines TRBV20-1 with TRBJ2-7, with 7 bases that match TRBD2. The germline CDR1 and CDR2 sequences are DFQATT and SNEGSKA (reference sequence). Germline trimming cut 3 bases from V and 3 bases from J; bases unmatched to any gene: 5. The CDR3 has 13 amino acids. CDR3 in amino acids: CSASNGRNYEQYF. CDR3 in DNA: TGCAGTGCTAGTAACGGGAGGAACTACGAGCAGTACTTC.

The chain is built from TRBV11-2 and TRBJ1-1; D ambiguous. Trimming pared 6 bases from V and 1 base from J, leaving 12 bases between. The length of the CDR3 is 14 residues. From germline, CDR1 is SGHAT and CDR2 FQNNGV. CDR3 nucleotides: TGTGCCAGCAGTATCGGGAACCAGAACACTGAAGCTTTCTTT. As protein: CASSIGNQNTEAFF. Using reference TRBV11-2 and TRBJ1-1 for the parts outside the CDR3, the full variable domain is EAGVAQSPRYKIIEKRQSVAFWCNPISGHATLYWYQQILGQGPKLLIQFQNNGVVDDSQLPKDRFSAERLKGVDSTLKIQPAKLEDSAVYLCASSIGNQNTEAFFGQGTRLTVV.

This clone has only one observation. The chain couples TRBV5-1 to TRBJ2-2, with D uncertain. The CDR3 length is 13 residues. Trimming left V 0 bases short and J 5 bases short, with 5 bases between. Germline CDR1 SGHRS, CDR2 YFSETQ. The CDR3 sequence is CASSLELTGELFF. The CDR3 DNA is TGCGCCAGCAGCTTGGAGCTGACCGGGGAGCTGTTTTTT.

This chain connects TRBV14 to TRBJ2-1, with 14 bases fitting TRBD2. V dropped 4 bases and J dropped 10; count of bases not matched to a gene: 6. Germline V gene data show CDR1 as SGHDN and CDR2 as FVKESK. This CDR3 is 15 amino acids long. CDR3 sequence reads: CASSLLGLAGAEQFF. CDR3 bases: TGTGCCAGCAGCCTCTTGGGACTAGCGGGAGCCGAGCAGTTCTTC.

DNA for the CDR3: TGTGCCAGCAGCCCGACTAGAACACATGAGCAGTTCTTC. It specifies CASSPTRTHEQFF. The chain carries TRBV3-1 (or the pseudogene TRBV3-2) and TRBJ2-1, with D possibly being TRBD2 (6 bases). The CDR3 has 13 residues. Trimming shortened V by 4 bases and J by 8 bases, and 12 bases separated the two germline ends. Looked up from germline, CDR1 is LGHDT and CDR2 is YNNKEL (reference sequence).

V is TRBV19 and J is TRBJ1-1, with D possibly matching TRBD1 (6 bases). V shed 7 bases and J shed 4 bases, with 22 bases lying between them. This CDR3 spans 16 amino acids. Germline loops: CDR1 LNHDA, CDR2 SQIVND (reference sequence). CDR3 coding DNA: TGTGCCAGTAAGGTGCCCGGGGGGCGGTCGATCACTGAAGCTTTCTTT. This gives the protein CASKVPGGRSITEAFF.

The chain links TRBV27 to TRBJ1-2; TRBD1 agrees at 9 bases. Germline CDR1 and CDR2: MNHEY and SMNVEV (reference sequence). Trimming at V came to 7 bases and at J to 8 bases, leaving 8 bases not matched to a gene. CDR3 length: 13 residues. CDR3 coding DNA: TGTGCCAGCAAGCGGGACAGGGCGGAAGGCTACACCTTC. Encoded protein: CASKRDRAEGYTF.

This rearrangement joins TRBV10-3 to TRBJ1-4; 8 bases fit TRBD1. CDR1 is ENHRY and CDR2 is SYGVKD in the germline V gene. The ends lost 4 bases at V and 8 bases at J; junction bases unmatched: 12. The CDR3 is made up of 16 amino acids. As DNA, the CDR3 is TGTGCCATCAGTGGAATGGAGACAGGGGTGTGGGAAAAACTGTTTTTT. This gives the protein CAISGMETGVWEKLFF.

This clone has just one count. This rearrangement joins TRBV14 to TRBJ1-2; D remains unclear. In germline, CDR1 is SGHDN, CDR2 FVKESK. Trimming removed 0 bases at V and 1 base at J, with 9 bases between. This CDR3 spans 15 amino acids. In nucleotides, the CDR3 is TGTGCCAGCAGCCAAGATCGGCGGGGTAACTATGGCTACACCTTC. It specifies CASSQDRRGNYGYTF.

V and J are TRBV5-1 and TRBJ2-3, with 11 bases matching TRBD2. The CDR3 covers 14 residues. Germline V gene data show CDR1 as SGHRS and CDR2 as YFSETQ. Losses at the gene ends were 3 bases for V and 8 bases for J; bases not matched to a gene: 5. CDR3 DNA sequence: TGCGCCAGCAGCTCCGGGACTAGCGGTCTTACGCAGTATTTT. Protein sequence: CASSSGTSGLTQYF. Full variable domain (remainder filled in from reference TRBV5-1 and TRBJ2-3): KAGVTQTPRYLIKTRGQQVTLSCSPISGHRSVSWYQQTPGQGLQFLFEYFSETQRNKGNFPGRFSGRQFSNSRSEMNVSTLELGDSALYLCASSSGTSGLTQYFGPGTRLTVL.